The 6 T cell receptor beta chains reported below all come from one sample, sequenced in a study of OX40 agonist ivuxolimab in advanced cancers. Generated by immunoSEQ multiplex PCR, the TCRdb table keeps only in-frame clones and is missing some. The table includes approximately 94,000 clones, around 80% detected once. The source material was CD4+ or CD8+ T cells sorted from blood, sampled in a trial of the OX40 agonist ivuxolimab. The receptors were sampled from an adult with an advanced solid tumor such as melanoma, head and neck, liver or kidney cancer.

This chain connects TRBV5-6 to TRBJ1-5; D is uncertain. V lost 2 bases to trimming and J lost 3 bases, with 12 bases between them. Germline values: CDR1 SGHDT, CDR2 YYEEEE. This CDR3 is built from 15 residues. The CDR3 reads CASSFAGVSNQPQHF. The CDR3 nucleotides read TGTGCCAGCAGCTTTGCAGGAGTTTCCAATCAGCCCCAGCATTTT. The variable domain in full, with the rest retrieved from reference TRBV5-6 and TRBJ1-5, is DAGVTQSPTHLIKTRGQQVTLRCSPKSGHDTVSWYQQALGQGPQFIFQYYEEEERQRGNFPDRFSGHQFPNYSSELNVNALLLGDSALYLCASSFAGVSNQPQHFGDGTRLSIL.

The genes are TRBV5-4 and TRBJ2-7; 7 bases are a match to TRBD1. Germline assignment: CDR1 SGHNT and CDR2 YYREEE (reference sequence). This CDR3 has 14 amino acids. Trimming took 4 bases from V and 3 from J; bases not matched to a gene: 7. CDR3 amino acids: CASSEGGEGYEQYV. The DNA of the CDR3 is TGTGCCAGCAGCGAAGGGGGCGAAGGCTACGAGCAGTACGTC.

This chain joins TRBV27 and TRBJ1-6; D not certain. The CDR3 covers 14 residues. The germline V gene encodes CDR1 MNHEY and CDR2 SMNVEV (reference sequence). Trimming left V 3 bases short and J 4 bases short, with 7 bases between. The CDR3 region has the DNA TGTGCCAGCAGTTTTTCAGAGTATAATTCACCCCTCCACTTT. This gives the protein CASSFSEYNSPLHF.

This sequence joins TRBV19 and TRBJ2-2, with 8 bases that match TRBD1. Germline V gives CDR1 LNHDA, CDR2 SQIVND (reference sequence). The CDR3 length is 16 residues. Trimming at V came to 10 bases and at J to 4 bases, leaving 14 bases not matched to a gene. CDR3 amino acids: CATTRAGGVSTGELFF. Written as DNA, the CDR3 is TGTGCCACTACACGCGCAGGGGGCGTTAGCACCGGGGAGCTGTTTTTT.

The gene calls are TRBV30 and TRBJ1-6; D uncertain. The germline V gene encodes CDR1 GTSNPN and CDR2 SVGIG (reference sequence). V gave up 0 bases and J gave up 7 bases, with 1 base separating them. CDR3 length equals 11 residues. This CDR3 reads CAWSVNSPLHF. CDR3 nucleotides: TGTGCCTGGAGTGTAAATTCACCCCTCCACTTT.

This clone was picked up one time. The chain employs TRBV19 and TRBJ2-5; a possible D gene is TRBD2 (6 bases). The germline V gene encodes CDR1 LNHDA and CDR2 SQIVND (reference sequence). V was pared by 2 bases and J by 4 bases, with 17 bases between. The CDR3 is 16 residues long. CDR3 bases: TGTGCCAGTAGTATAAGTGGCGGGGCGGGGCTAGAGACCCAGTACTTC. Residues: CASSISGGAGLETQYF.